This TCR beta chain was identified in a study of siplizumab effects on memory and regulatory T cells. The study's findings and limits: No more than a minor fraction of alloreactive clones could be traced back to unstimulated subsets. Unstimulated naive T cells seemed to show more diversity than memory cells did, and they also seemed to be among the major contributors to the alloresponse. A mean of roughly 68% of mappable alloreactive CD4+ clones were Treg-derived with siplizumab, compared with 25% to 30% in controls.

Germline CDR1 is SGHRS and CDR2 is YFSETQ. The ends were cut back, 0 bases at V and 10 bases at J, with 11 bases in the middle. The CDR3 loop spans 13 amino acids. As regards this clone: Its antigen is as yet unknown.

Per sample, around 91,000 TCR templates were assayed. Method: immunoSEQ multiplex PCR; TCRdb's copy keeps in-frame clones and lacks some. Of 60,000 to 80,000 clones in the sample, less than 90% were seen once. V gene TRBV5-1 combines with J gene TRBJ2-1; D gene ambiguous. This clonotype was obtained from a human donor in good health. Sequenced sample: memory CD4+ T cells sorted from blood. CDR3: CASSLAPSPEQFF. CDR3 coding DNA: TGCGCCAGCAGCTTGGCCCCGAGTCCCGAGCAGTTCTTC.